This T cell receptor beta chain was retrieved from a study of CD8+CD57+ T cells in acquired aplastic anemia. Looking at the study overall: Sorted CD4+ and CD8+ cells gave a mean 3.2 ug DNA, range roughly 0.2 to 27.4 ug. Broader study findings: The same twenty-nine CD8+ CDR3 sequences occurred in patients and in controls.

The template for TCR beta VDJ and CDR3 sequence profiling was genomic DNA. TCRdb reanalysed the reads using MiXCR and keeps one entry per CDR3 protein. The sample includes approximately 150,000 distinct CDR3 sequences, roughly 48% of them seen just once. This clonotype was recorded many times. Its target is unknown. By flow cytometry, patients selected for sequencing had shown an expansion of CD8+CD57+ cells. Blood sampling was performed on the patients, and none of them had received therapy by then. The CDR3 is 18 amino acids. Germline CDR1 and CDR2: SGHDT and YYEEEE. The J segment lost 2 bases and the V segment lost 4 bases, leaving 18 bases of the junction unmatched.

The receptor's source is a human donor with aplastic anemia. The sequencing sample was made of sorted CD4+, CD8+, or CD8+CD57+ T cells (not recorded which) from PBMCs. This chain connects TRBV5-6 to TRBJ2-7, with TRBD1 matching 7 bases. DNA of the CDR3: TGTGCCAGCAGCGTACCGGGACAGAACAACATTTACCCCTACGAGCAGTACTTC. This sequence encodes CASSVPGQNNIYPYEQYF.